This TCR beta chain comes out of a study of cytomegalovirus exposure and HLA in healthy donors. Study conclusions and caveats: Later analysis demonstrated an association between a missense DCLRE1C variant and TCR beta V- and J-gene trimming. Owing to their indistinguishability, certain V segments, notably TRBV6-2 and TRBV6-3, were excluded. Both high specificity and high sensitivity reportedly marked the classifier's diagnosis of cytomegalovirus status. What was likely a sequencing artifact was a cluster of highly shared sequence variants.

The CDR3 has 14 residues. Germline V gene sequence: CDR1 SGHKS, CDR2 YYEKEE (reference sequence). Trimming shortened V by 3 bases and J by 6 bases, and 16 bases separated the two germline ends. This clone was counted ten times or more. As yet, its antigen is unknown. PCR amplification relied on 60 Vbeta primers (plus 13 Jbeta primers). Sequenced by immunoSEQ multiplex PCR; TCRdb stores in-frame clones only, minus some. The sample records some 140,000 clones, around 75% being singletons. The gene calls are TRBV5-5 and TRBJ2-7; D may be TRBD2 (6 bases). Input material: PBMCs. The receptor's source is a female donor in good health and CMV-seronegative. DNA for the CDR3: TGTGCCAGCAGCTGGAGTGGAGGGGCGCGCGAGCAGTACTTC. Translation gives CASSWSGGAREQYF.